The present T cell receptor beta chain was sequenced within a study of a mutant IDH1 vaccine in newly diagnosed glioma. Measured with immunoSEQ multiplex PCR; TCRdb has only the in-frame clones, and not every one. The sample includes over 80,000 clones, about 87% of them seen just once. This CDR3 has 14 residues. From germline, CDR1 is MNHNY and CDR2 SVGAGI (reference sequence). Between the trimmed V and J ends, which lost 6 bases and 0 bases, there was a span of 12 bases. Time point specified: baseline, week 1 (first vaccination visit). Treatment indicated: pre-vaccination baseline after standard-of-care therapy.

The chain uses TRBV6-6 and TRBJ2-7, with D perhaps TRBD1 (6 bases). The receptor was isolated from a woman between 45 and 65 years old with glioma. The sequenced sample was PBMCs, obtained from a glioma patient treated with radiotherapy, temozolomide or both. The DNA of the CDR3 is TGTGCCAGCAGGGGTCAGGGGCACTCCTACGAGCAGTACTTC. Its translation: CASRGQGHSYEQYF.